This T cell receptor (beta chain) was identified during a study of STAT5B mutations in CD4+ large granular lymphocyte leukemia. Study context: The CDR3 'QG' motif was associated with a particular HLA allele among healthy donors. The study's findings and limits: Data were not HLA-matched across samples. CD4-sorted patient repertoires seemed more clonal than healthy CD4+ repertoires. Compared with healthy controls (2/35), patient top clones favored TRBV06 (8/27).

The CDR3 covers 14 residues. CDR1 SGHAT and CDR2 FQDESV come from the germline V gene (reference sequence). V shed 6 bases and J shed 4 bases, with 14 bases lying between them. Concerning this clone itself: Its target is not known.

Sequenced by immunoSEQ multiplex PCR; TCRdb stores in-frame clones only, minus some. The sample carries fewer than 35,000 clones, roughly 75% recorded once. The sequenced sample consisted of CD4+ T cells from blood buffy coats. The sequence came from a human donor in good health. The chain links TRBV11-1 to TRBJ2-3; D may be TRBD2 (6 bases). The CDR3 nucleotides read TGTGCCAGCAGGGGACTGGAGGTGGCAGATACGCAGTATTTT. It translates to CASRGLEVADTQYF.